The clone carrying this T cell receptor (beta chain) has just a few counts. Antigen: not known. Construction of TCR beta libraries was performed using quantitative 5'-RACE with molecular barcodes. TCRdb re-called the 5' RACE reads through MiXCR, storing one row per CDR3 protein. Of 700,000 to 1,000,000 distinct CDR3 sequences in the sample, about 11% were seen once. This specimen belongs to a study of CD8 T cells in ankylosing spondylitis. Study conclusions and caveats: For ankylosing spondylitis blood, a TCR beta motif of about eight highly homologous variants appeared characteristic. Reports say disease-linked clones showed up significantly more in matched ankylosing spondylitis synovial fluid.

Trimming took 7 bases from V and 3 from J, leaving 19 bases between them. From germline, CDR1 is SQVTM and CDR2 ANQGSEA. CDR3 length equals 15 residues. The chain links TRBV29-1 to TRBJ1-3, with a weak D call TRBD1 (6 bases). The sequence came from a male donor with ankylosing spondylitis. Sequencing was performed on blood, either unsorted or a sorted T cell fraction (not recorded which). This chain's CDR3 is CSGAGAGAFGNTIYF. The DNA of the CDR3 is TGCAGCGGTGCAGGGGCAGGGGCGTTTGGAAACACCATATATTTT. Supplemented by reference TRBV29-1 and TRBJ1-3, the full variable domain reads SAVISQKPSRDICQRGTSLTIQCQVDSQVTMMFWYRQQPGQSLTLIATANQGSEATYESGFVIDKFPISRPNLTFSTLTVSNMSPEDSSIYLCSGAGAGAFGNTIYFGEGSWLTVV.